The next 5 T cell receptor beta chains were all read from a single sample in a study of T cells in Graves' hyperthyroidism and ophthalmopathy. TCR beta CDR3 region amplification was performed from RNA transcripts. The TCR CDR3 was amplified in a first-round RT-PCR using the HTBI primer set. TCRdb redid the calling of the multiplex PCR reads with MiXCR, one entry per CDR3 protein. The sample has about 560,000 distinct CDR3 sequences; over 15% are singletons. Input material: blood. The receptors shown here come from a woman under 30 with Graves' hyperthyroidism.

This clonotype was recorded a few times. The V call is TRBV6-1, the J call TRBJ2-3; D is perhaps TRBD2 (5 bases). CDR3 length: 15 residues. V lost 6 bases and J lost 0, with 13 bases in between. Germline CDR1 reads MNHNS; CDR2 reads SASEGT. CDR3 sequence: CASRAEGGSTDTQYF. The CDR3 nucleotides read TGTGCCAGCAGGGCAGAAGGAGGAAGCACAGATACGCAGTATTTT.

This clonotype was seen repeatedly, ten times or more. The rearrangement links TRBV10-3 to TRBJ1-2; D is unclear. This CDR3 contains 14 residues. V lost 2 bases and J lost 7, with 14 bases in between. CDR1 is ENHRY and CDR2 is SYGVKD in the germline V gene. The CDR3 loop is CAISEDGPPGGYTF. Written as DNA, the CDR3 is TGTGCCATCAGTGAGGACGGGCCTCCGGGTGGCTACACCTTC.

This clonotype was picked up many times. This chain joins TRBV10-3 and TRBJ1-1; D uncertain. Germline V CDR1 and CDR2: ENHRY, SYGVKD. V lost 4 bases and J lost 1, with 7 bases in between. This CDR3 spans 13 amino acids. The CDR3 sequence is CAISGEGNTEAFF. DNA of the CDR3: TGTGCCATCAGTGGGGAGGGGAACACTGAAGCTTTCTTT.

The table lists this clonotype with a few counts. This chain uses TRBV7-9 with TRBJ1-4, with a weak D call TRBD1 (5 bases). Germline CDR1 and CDR2: SEHNR and FQNEAQ (reference sequence). This CDR3 is 16 amino acids long. V gave up 5 bases and J gave up 8 bases, with 21 bases separating them. The CDR3 sequence is CASSHWGGDAGEKLFF. CDR3 DNA: TGTGCCAGCAGCCACTGGGGAGGGGATGCCGGGGAAAAACTGTTTTTT.

This clonotype was picked up many times. This chain joins TRBV7-9 and TRBJ2-5; D is undetermined. Trimming stripped 1 base from V and 5 bases from J, with 11 bases between. This CDR3 is 14 amino acids long. Looked up from germline, CDR1 is SEHNR and CDR2 is FQNEAQ (reference sequence). The CDR3 DNA reads as TGTGCCAGCAGCTTAGGGAATATCGGTGAGACCCAGTACTTC. Amino acid sequence: CASSLGNIGETQYF. Using reference TRBV7-9 and TRBJ2-5 for the parts outside the CDR3, the full variable domain is DTGVSQNPRHKITKRGQNVTFRCDPISEHNRLYWYRQTLGQGPEFLTYFQNEAQLEKSRLLSDRFSAERPKGSFSTLEIQRTEQGDSAMYLCASSLGNIGETQYFGPGTRLLVL.